This T cell receptor beta chain was sequenced during a study of radiotherapy plus CTLA-4 blockade in lung cancer. Turning to the study itself: Patients showed objective responses in about 20% of cases, and disease control was achieved by under 35%.

Study-level findings and limits: Tumor-derived TCR clones expanded in blood after radiotherapy plus ipilimumab. Dynamics of early blood T cell clones, together with interferon-beta, were reportedly the best predictors of response.

Patients had chemo-refractory metastatic non-small-cell lung cancer and received focal radiation plus CTLA-4 blockade that used ipilimumab. With regard to this clone: The antigen is unknown.

The table came from immunoSEQ multiplex PCR; TCRdb's copy has only in-frame clones and leaves some out. The sample yields approximately 85,000 clones, over 80% seen once. This CDR3 region has 14 residues. V was pared by 4 bases and J by 3 bases, with 10 bases between. The germline V gene has CDR1 MNHEY and CDR2 SMNVEV (reference sequence). The chain couples TRBV27 to TRBJ1-3, with D possibly matching TRBD1 (6 bases). The source was peripheral blood, collected from a patient treated with radiotherapy plus ipilimumab. The origin of this receptor is a human donor with non-small cell lung cancer that progressed on radiotherapy plus ipilimumab. CDR3 sequence (DNA): TGTGCCAGCAGTTCAGGGGCTTATGGAAACACCATATATTTT. Amino acid sequence: CASSSGAYGNTIYF.